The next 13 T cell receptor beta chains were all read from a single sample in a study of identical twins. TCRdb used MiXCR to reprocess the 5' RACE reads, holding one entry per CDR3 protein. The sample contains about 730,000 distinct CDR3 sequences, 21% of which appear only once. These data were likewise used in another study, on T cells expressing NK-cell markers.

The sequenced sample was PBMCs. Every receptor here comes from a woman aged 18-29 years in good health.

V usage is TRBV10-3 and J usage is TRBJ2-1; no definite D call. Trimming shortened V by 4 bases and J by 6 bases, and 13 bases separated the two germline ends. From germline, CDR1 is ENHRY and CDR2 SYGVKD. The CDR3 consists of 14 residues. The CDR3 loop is CAISGWEVGNEQFF. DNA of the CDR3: TGTGCCATCAGTGGGTGGGAAGTGGGCAATGAGCAGTTCTTC.

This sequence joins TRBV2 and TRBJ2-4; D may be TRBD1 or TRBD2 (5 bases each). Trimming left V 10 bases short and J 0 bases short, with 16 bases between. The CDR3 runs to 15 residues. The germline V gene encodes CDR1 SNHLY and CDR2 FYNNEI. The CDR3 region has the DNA TGTGCCATACACGAAACCGGGACAGCCAAAAACATTCAGTACTTC. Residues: CAIHETGTAKNIQYF.

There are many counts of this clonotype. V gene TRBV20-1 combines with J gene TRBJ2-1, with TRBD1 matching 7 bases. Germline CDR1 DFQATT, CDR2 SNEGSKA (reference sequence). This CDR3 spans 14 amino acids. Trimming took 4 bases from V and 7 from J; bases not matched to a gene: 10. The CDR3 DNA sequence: TGCAGTGCTATAGGGGGCCAGTTATCGAATGAGCAGTTCTTC. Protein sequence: CSAIGGQLSNEQFF.

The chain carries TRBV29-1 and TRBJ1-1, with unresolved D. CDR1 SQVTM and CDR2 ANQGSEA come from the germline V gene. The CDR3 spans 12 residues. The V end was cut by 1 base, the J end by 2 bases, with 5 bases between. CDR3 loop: CSVEGYNTEAFF. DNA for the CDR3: TGCAGCGTTGAAGGGTATAACACTGAAGCTTTCTTT.

CDR3 sequence: CASSSALGRLAGATAGANVLTF. The CDR3 nucleotides are TGTGCCAGCAGTTCTGCTTTGGGTCGACTAGCGGGGGCCACCGCTGGGGCCAACGTCCTGACTTTC. V is TRBV27 and J is TRBJ2-6, with TRBD2 identical over 12 bases. Losses at the gene ends were 4 bases for V and 2 bases for J; bases not matched to a gene: 18. Germline CDR1 is MNHEY and CDR2 is SMNVEV (reference sequence). This CDR3 contains 22 residues.

CDR3 DNA sequence: TGCGCCAGCAGCCGAGGGACTAGCGGGAGCGACGAGCAGTACTTC. Translating gives CASSRGTSGSDEQYF. J is TRBJ2-7 and V is TRBV4-3, with 14 positions matching TRBD2. J gave up 5 bases and V 4 bases, and 4 bases lay outside the gene matches. The CDR3 is 15 residues long. Germline CDR1 reads LGHNA; CDR2 reads YSLEER.

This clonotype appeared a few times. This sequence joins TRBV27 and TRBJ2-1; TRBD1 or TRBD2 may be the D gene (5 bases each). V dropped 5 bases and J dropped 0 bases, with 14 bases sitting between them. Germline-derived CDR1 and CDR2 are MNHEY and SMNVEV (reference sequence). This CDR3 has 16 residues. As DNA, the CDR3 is TGTGCCAGCAGTCCTCCTGGGGGAGACTCCTACAATGAGCAGTTCTTC. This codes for CASSPPGGDSYNEQFF.

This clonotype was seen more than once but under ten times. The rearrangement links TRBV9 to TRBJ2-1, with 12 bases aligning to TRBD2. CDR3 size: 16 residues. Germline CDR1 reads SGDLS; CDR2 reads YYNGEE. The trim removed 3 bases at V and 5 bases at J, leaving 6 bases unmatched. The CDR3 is CASSAPASGGDNEQFF. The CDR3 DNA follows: TGTGCCAGCAGCGCACCTGCTAGCGGGGGGGACAATGAGCAGTTCTTC.

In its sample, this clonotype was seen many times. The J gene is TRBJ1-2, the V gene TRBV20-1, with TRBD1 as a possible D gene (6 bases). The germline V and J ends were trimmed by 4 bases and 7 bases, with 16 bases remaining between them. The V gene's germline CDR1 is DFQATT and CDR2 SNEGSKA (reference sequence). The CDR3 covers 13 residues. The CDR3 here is CSATQQGTGGYTF. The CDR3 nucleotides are TGCAGTGCTACGCAACAGGGAACGGGTGGCTACACCTTC.

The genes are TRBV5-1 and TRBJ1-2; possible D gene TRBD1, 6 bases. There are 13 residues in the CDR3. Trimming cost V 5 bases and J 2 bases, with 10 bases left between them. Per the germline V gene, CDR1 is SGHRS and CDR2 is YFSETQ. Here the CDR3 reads CASRGQTNYGYTF. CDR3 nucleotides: TGCGCCAGCAGAGGACAGACCAACTATGGCTACACCTTC. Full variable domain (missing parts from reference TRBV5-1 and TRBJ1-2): KAGVTQTPRYLIKTRGQQVTLSCSPISGHRSVSWYQQTPGQGLQFLFEYFSETQRNKGNFPGRFSGRQFSNSRSEMNVSTLELGDSALYLCASRGQTNYGYTFGSGTRLTVV.

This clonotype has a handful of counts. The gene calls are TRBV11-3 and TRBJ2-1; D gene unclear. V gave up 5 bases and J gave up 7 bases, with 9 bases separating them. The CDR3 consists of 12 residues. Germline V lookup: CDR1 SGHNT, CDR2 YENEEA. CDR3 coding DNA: TGTGCCAGCAGCAAGGCCGGGAATGAGCAGTTCTTC. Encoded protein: CASSKAGNEQFF.

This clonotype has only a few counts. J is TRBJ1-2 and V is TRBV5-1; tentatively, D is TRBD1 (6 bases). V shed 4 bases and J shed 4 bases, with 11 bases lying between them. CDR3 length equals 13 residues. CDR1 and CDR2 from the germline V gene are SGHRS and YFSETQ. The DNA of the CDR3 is TGCGCCAGCAGCCCCCAGGACAGCTATGGCTACACCTTC. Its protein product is CASSPQDSYGYTF.

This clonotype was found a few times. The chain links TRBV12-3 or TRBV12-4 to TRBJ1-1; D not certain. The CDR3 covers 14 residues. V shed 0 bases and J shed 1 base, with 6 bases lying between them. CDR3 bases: TGTGCCAGCAGTTTAGCGCGCTCGAACACTGAAGCTTTCTTT. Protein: CASSLARSNTEAFF.